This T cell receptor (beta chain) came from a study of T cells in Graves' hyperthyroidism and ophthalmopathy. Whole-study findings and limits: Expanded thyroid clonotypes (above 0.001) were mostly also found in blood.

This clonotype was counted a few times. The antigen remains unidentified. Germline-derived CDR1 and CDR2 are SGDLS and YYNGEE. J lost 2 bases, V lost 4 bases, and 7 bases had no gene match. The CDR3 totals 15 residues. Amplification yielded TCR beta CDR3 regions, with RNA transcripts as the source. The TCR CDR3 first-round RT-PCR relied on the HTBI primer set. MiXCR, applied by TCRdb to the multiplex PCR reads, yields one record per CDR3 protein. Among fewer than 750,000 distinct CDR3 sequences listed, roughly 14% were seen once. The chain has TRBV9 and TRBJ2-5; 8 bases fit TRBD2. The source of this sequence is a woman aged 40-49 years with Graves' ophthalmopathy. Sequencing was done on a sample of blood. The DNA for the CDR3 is TGTGCCAGCAGCCGGGGGGGCAACACTCAAGAGACCCAGTACTTC. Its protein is CASSRGGNTQETQYF.